This T cell receptor (beta chain) was obtained from a study of T cell changes during pregnancy in multiple sclerosis. Sequenced by immunoSEQ multiplex PCR; TCRdb stores in-frame clones only, minus some. The table lists tens of thousands of clones, roughly 91% of them singletons. Germline V lookup: CDR1 LGHNA, CDR2 YNFKEQ. The CDR3 extends over 16 amino acids. The junction had 11 bases not matched to a gene; V was cut back by 5 bases and J by 7 bases. This chain links TRBV4-2 with TRBJ2-1; 10 nucleotides align to TRBD1. The specimen was CD4+ T cells from peripheral blood mononuclear cells, collected in the first trimester of pregnancy. This sequence was found in a female donor with multiple sclerosis, enrolled in a pregnancy study. The CDR3, as DNA: TGTGCCAGCAGCGTACGACAGGGGGCAGGTGGGAATGAGCAGTTCTTC. Translating gives CASSVRQGAGGNEQFF.